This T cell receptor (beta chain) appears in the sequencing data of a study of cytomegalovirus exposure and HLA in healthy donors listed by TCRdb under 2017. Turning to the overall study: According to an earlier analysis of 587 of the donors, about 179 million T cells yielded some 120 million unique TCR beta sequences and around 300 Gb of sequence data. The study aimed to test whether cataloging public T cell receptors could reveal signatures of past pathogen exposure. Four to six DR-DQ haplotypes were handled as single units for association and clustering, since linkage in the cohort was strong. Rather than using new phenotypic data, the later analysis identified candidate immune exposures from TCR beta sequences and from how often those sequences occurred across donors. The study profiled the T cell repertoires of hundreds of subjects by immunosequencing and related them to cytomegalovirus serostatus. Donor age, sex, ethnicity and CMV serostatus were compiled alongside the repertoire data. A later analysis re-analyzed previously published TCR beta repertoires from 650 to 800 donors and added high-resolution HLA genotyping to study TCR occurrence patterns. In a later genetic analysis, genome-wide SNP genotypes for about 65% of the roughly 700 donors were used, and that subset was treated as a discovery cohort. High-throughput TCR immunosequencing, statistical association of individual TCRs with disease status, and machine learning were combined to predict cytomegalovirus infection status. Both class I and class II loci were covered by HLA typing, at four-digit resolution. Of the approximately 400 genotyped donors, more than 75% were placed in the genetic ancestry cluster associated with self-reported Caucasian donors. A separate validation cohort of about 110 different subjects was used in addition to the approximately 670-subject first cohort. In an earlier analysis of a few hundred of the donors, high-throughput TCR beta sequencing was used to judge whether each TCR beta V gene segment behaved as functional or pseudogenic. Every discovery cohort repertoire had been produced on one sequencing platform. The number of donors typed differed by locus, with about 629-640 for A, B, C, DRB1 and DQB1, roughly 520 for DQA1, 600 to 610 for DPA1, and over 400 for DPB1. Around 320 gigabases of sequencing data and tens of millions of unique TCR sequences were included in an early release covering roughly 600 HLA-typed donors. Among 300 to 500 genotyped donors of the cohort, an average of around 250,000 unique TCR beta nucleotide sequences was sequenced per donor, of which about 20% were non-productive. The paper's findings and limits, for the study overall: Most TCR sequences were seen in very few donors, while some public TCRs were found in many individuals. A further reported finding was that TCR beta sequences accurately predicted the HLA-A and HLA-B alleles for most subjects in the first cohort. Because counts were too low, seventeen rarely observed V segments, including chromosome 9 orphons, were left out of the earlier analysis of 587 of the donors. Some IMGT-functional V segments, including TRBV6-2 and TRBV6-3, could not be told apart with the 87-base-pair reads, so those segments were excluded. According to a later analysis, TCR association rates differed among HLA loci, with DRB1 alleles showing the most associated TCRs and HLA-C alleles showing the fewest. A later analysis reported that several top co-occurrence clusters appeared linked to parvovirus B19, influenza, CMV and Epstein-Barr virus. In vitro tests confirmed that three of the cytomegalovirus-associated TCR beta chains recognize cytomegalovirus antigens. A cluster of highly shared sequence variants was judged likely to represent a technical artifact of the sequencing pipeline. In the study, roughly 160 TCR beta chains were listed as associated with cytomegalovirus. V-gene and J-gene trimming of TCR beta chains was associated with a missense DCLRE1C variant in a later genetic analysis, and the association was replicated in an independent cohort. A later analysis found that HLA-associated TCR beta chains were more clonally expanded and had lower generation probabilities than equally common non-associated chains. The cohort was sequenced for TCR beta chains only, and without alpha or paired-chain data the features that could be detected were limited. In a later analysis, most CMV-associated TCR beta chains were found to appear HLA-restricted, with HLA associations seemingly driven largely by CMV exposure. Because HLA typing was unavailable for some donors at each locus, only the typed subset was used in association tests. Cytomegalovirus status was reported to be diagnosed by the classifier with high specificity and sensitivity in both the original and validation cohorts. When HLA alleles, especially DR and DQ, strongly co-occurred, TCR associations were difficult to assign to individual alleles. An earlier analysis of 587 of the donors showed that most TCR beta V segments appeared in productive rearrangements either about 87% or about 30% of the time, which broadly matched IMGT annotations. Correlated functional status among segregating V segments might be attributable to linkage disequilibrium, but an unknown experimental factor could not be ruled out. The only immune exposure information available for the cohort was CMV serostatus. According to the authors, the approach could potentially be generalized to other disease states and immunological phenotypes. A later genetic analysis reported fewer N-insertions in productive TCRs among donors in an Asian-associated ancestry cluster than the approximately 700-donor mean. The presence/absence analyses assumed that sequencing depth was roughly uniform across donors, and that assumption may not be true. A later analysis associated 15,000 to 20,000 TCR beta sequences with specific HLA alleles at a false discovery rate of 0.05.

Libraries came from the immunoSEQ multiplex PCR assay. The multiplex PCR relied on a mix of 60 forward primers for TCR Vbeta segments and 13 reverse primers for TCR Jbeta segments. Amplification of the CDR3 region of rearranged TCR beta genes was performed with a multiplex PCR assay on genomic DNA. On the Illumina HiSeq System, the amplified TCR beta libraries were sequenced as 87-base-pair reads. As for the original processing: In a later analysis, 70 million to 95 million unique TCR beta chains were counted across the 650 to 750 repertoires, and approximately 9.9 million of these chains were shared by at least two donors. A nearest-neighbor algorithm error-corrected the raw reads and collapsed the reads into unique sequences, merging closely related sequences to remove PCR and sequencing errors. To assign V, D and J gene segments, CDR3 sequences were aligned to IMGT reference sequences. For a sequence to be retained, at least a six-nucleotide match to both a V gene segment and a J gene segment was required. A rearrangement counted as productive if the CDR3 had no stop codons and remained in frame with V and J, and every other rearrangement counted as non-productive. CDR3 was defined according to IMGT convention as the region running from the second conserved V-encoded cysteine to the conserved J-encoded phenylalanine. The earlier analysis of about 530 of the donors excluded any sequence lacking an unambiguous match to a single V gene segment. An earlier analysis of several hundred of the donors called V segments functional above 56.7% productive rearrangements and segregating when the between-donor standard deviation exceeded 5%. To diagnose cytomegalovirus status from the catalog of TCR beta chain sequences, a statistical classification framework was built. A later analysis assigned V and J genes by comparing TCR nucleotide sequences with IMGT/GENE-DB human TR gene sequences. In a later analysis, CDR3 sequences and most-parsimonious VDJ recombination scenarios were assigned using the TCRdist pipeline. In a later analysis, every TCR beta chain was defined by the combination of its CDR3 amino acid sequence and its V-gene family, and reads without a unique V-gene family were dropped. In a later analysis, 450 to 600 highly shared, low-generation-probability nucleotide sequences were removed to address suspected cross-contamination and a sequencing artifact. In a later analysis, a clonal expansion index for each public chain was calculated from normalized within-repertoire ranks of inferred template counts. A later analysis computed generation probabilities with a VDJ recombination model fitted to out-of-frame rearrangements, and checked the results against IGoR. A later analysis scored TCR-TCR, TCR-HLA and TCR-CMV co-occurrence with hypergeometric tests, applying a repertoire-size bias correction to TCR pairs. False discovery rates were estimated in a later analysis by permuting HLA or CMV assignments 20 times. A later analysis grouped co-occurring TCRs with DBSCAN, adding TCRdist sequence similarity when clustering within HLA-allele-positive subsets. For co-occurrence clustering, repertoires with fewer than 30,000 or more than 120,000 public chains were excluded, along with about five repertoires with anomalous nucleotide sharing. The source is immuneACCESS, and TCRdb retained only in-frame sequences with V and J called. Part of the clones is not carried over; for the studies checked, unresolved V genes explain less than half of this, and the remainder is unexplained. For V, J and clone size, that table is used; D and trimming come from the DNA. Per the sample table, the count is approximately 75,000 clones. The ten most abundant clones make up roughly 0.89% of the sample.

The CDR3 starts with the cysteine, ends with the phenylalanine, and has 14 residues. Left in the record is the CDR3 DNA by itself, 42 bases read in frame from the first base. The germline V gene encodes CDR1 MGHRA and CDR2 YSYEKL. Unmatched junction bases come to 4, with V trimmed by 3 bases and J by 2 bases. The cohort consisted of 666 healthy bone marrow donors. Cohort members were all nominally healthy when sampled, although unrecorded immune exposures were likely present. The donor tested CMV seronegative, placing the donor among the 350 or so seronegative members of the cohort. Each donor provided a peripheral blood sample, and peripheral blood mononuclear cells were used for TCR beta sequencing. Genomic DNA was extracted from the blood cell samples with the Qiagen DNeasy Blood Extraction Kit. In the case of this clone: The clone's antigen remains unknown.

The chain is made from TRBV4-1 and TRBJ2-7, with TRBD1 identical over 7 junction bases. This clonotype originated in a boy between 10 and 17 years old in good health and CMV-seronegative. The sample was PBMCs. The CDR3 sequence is CASSHADRAYEQYF. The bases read TGCGCCAGCAGCCACGCCGACAGGGCCTACGAGCAGTACTTC.